This T cell receptor beta chain was captured in a study of Tregs in tolerant kidney transplant recipients. With respect to this clone: Antigen unknown. Coverage ceases 3 residues before the CDR3 finishes, and the germline J gene fills in the end.

Sequencing used immunoSEQ multiplex PCR; TCRdb keeps in-frame clones, though not all of them. The clone table shows about 23,000 clones, with the ten largest holding under 5%. Mixed chimerism was transient after nonmyeloablative marrow transplants from related graft donors. CD4+CD25+CD127- Tregs, CD4+CD25- non-Tregs, CD4 and CD8 cells were sorted. Study-wide findings and caveats: For some patients, primers changed over time, blocking nucleotide-level comparison. Expanding Tregs on activated donor B cells appeared to best identify donor-specific TCRbeta clones.

V was trimmed by 3 bases and J by 5 bases, leaving 14 bases between them. Germline V gene sequence: CDR1 SGHRS, CDR2 YFSETQ. The CDR3 totals 15 residues. This sequence originates from a human patient who received a combined kidney and bone marrow transplant. Some T cells could come from the graft donor. The chain uses TRBV5-1 and TRBJ2-2; TRBD1 is a possible D gene (7 bases). Sequenced material: CD4+ T cells from blood (PBMCs), taken 6 months after the transplant. The CDR3 sequence: CASSWGDRATGELFF. The part of the CDR3 DNA that was read is TGCGCCAGCAGCTGGGGGGACAGAGCGACCGGGGAG.